Described below is a single T cell receptor (beta chain) sequence and its context. Its antigen remains unidentified. This sample is drawn from a study of human versus mouse CDR3 diversity and MHC coevolution. Study as a whole: Reported immunoSEQ sensitivity was one in 200,000 T cells, with reduced amplification bias. Valid reads per sample ranged from roughly 0.6 x 10^7 to 1.6 x 10^7. Broader study findings: About 1.6 million TCR beta clonotypes were estimated for humans, the largest repertoire. The lowest clonal inequality scores came from most of the three human donors.

The method was immunoSEQ multiplex PCR; TCRdb's version includes in-frame clones alone and lacks a portion of them. Of about 81,000 clones in the sample, 93% were seen once. CDR1 MNHEY and CDR2 SVGAGI come from the germline V gene. This CDR3 comprises 13 residues. J was trimmed by 1 base and V by 6 bases; bases with no gene match: 2. The TCR was taken from a person aged 30 to 70 in good health. This chain joins TRBV6-5 and TRBJ2-5; 7 bases map to TRBD1. Material: naive CD4+ T cells from blood. Subset meaning: CD45RO-negative CD62L-positive naive CD4 T cells. The CDR3 sequence is CASSGTVQETQYF. The CDR3 DNA follows: TGTGCCAGCAGCGGGACAGTCCAAGAGACCCAGTACTTC.